These 27 T cell receptor beta chains were sequenced from one sample in a study of shared clonotypes between healthy human individuals (dated by TCRdb to 2020 to 2022). Library construction relied on the immunoSEQ multiplex PCR assay. TCRdb mirrors the immuneACCESS table, restricted to in-frame sequences. Some clones are absent from its copies; in checked studies, under half trace to an unresolved V gene, and the reason for the others is unknown. The sample table lists millions of clones, 93% of them with a count of one. The top ten constitute about 0.39% of the sample. Sequencing used naive CD4+ T cells from PBMCs. Sample cell subset or site, as interpreted from the label and publication: CD45RA+ positively selected. The origin of the receptors is a man younger than 35 in good health. Some clones in this sample may be carry-over from other donors' samples.

The chain joins TRBV5-1 to TRBJ2-7; TRBD1 or TRBD2 may be the D gene (5 bases each). V shed 0 bases and J shed 6 bases, with 16 bases lying between them. Germline CDR1 and CDR2: SGHRS and YFSETQ. There are 15 residues in the CDR3. CDR3 in amino acids: CASSLARDPPVEQYF. The CDR3 DNA is TGCGCCAGCAGCTTGGCCCGGGACCCACCAGTCGAGCAGTACTTC.

This sequence joins TRBV29-1 and TRBJ1-1; TRBD1 aligns across 11 bases. CDR3 length: 12 residues. Germline trimming cut 8 bases from V and 6 bases from J; bases unmatched to any gene: 5. The V gene's germline CDR1 is SQVTM and CDR2 ANQGSEA. The chain's CDR3 is CSWGQGVAEAFF. CDR3 nucleotides: TGCAGCTGGGGACAGGGGGTCGCTGAAGCTTTCTTT. Looking up the rest from reference TRBV29-1 and TRBJ1-1 gives the full variable domain: SAVISQKPSRDICQRGTSLTIQCQVDSQVTMMFWYRQQPGQSLTLIATANQGSEATYESGFVIDKFPISRPNLTFSTLTVSNMSPEDSSIYLCSWGQGVAEAFFGQGTRLTVV.

The chain couples TRBV6-5 to TRBJ2-7; maybe TRBD1 (5 bases). The CDR3 spans 13 residues. Trimming removed 6 bases at V and 4 bases at J, with 13 bases between. Germline V gene lookup returns CDR1 MNHEY and CDR2 SVGAGI. The CDR3: CASRSTREYEQYF. CDR3 sequence (DNA): TGTGCCAGCAGGTCCACCAGGGAATACGAGCAGTACTTC.

The V and J genes are TRBV11-3 and TRBJ2-7, with 13 nucleotides matching TRBD2. The V gene end was trimmed by 5 bases and the J gene end by 7 bases; junction bases not matched to a gene: 11. The CDR3 is made up of 16 amino acids. The germline gives CDR1 SGHNT, CDR2 YENEEA. CDR3 sequence: CASSLGTSGVAGEQYF. CDR3 bases: TGTGCCAGCAGCCTCGGGACTAGCGGGGTCGCCGGGGAGCAGTACTTC.

V and J are TRBV15 and TRBJ1-2, with 9 positions matching TRBD1. Germline CDR1 LNHNV, CDR2 YYDKDF (reference sequence). The CDR3 length is 16 residues. The V segment lost 6 bases and the J segment 4 bases; nucleotides outside the gene matches: 12. CDR3 nucleotides: TGTGCCACCAGTCTGGCCGGGACAGGGACGTTCTATGGCTACACCTTC. Its translation is CATSLAGTGTFYGYTF. Drawing the rest from reference TRBV15 and TRBJ1-2, the complete variable domain is DAMVIQNPRYQVTQFGKPVTLSCSQTLNHNVMYWYQQKSSQAPKLLFHYYDKDFNNEADTPDNFQSRRPNTSFCFLDIRSPGLGDTAMYLCATSLAGTGTFYGYTFGSGTRLTVV.

Concerning this clone itself: The sample holds other DNA sequences that translate to the same CDR3. The chain couples TRBV7-9 to TRBJ2-3; D is uncertain. The germline V and J ends were trimmed by 2 bases and 4 bases, with 4 bases remaining between them. Germline V CDR1 and CDR2: SEHNR, FQNEAQ (reference sequence). This CDR3 contains 12 residues. CDR3 in amino acids: CASSLLADTQYF. The CDR3 coding sequence is TGTGCCAGCAGCTTATTGGCAGATACGCAGTATTTT.

This clone was detected only a few times. The rearrangement joins TRBV5-5 to TRBJ2-4, with D unclear. V lost 1 base to trimming and J lost 7 bases, with 12 bases between them. The germline V gene encodes CDR1 SGHKS and CDR2 YYEKEE (reference sequence). The CDR3 covers 14 residues. This CDR3 reads CASSLYRLGNIQYF. In DNA form, the CDR3 reads TGTGCCAGCAGCTTGTATCGGTTAGGGAACATTCAGTACTTC. The full variable domain, its missing parts supplied by reference TRBV5-5 and TRBJ2-4, is DAGVTQSPTHLIKTRGQQVTLRCSPISGHKSVSWYQQVLGQGPQFIFQYYEKEERGRGNFPDRFSARQFPNYSSELNVNALLLGDSALYLCASSLYRLGNIQYFGAGTRLSVL.

The V and J genes are TRBV4-3 and TRBJ2-3, with D perhaps TRBD1 (5 bases). V lost 0 bases, J lost 4 bases, and 17 bases lay in between. The CDR3 extends over 17 amino acids. The germline CDR1 and CDR2 sequences are LGHNA and YSLEER. In DNA, the CDR3 is TGCGCCAGCAGCCAAGATCCCCCCCAGGGTAGTGCAGATACGCAGTATTTT. This sequence encodes CASSQDPPQGSADTQYF.

The gene calls are TRBV11-2 and TRBJ2-5; D possibly matches TRBD1 or TRBD2 (5 bases each). The CDR3 is 15 residues long. Trimming pared 4 bases from V and 0 bases from J, leaving 12 bases between. Germline V gene sequence: CDR1 SGHAT, CDR2 FQNNGV. CDR3 protein: CASSSGWGNQETQYF. Written as DNA, the CDR3 is TGTGCCAGCAGCTCAGGGTGGGGGAACCAAGAGACCCAGTACTTC.

V usage is TRBV21-1 and J usage is TRBJ2-3; no check of the table's D call, TRBD2, against the DNA was made. TRBV21-1 is a documented pseudogene. The length of the CDR3 is 16 residues. The CDR3 loop is CASSIGSDHGTDTQYF. CDR3 coding DNA: TGTGCCAGCAGCATCGGGAGCGACCATGGCACAGATACGCAGTATTTT.

The chain combines TRBV6-5 with TRBJ2-7; D is unclear. From germline, CDR1 is MNHEY and CDR2 SVGAGI. The CDR3 is 14 residues long. Between the trimmed V and J ends, which lost 2 bases and 2 bases, there was a span of 10 bases. DNA for the CDR3: TGTGCCAGCAGTTACGTCGCGATCCCCTACGAGCAGTACTTC. Residues: CASSYVAIPYEQYF.

A note on this clone: Other DNA variants within this sample encode the same CDR3. The chain couples TRBV7-9 to TRBJ2-2, with D tentatively TRBD2 (5 bases). The CDR3 contains 13 residues. Germline CDR1 reads SEHNR; CDR2 reads FQNEAQ (reference sequence). Trimming stripped 6 bases from V and 5 bases from J, with 10 bases between. CDR3 loop: CASSSRGTGELFF. The CDR3 nucleotides read TGTGCCAGCAGTTCTCGGGGAACCGGGGAGCTGTTTTTT.

The J gene is TRBJ1-2, the V gene TRBV28; TRBD1 matches 9 bases. The CDR3 runs to 16 residues. CDR1 and CDR2 (germline): MDHEN, SYDVKM. The junction had 11 bases not matched to a gene; V was cut back by 6 bases and J by 3 bases. CDR3 sequence: CASSSAGTGFYYGYTF. In DNA, the CDR3 is TGTGCCAGCAGCTCAGCCGGGACAGGGTTTTACTATGGCTACACCTTC.

The chain combines TRBV7-9 with TRBJ2-7; no clear D gene. The CDR3 has 12 residues. With 4 bases removed from V and 2 bases from J, the gap between germline ends came to 6 bases. Germline assignment: CDR1 SEHNR and CDR2 FQNEAQ (reference sequence). CDR3 sequence reads: CASSSQPYEQYF. In nucleotides, the CDR3 is TGTGCCAGCAGCTCGCAGCCCTACGAGCAGTACTTC.

The chain uses TRBV4-2 and TRBJ2-4; TRBD1 might be the D (7 bases). The V end lost 2 bases, the J end lost 5 bases, and 10 bases lay between the germline ends. This CDR3 is 14 amino acids long. In germline, CDR1 is LGHNA, CDR2 YNFKEQ. The CDR3 loop reads CASSQRGTENIQYF. The CDR3 nucleotides are TGTGCCAGCAGCCAACGGGGGACAGAAAACATTCAGTACTTC.

This rearrangement joins TRBV9 to TRBJ1-1; D not certain. This CDR3 comprises 14 residues. V lost 0 bases and J 5 bases, leaving 11 bases between the germline ends. CDR1 is SGDLS, CDR2 YYNGEE, per germline. In DNA, the CDR3 is TGTGCCAGCAGCGTAGGCCCATTCAGGACTGAAGCTTTCTTT. As protein: CASSVGPFRTEAFF.

This clone was detected once. The V and J genes are TRBV25-1 and TRBJ1-3, with 9 bases fitting TRBD1. With 3 bases clipped from V and 2 bases from J, the junction kept 2 bases outside the gene matches. The CDR3 consists of 15 residues. Germline V gene data show CDR1 as MGHDK and CDR2 as SYGVNS. The CDR3, as DNA: TGTGCCAGCAGTGATGACAGGGGGGCTGGAAACACCATATATTTT. Its translation is CASSDDRGAGNTIYF.

The V gene is TRBV11-2, the J gene TRBJ1-3; 7 bases map to TRBD1. V shed 4 bases, J shed 3 bases, and the junction held 6 bases outside the gene matches. The CDR3 extends over 15 amino acids. Germline CDR1 is SGHAT and CDR2 is FQNNGV. CDR3 amino acids: CASSSDRDSGNTIYF. CDR3 sequence (DNA): TGTGCCAGCAGCTCAGACAGGGATAGTGGAAACACCATATATTTT.

The rearrangement uses TRBV19 and TRBJ2-5; D not resolved. The CDR3 spans 13 residues. The germline V gene has CDR1 LNHDA and CDR2 SQIVND (reference sequence). Trimming cost V 6 bases and J 5 bases, with 13 bases left between them. CDR3 bases: TGTGCCAGTAGCCGGACGCCAAGGGAGACCCAGTACTTC. Amino acids: CASSRTPRETQYF.

The CDR3 coding sequence is TGTGCCTGGAGTCCCCTAGCGGGTGGTGAGCAGTTCTTC. Translating it yields CAWSPLAGGEQFF. The V call is TRBV30, the J call TRBJ2-1, with TRBD2 matching 8 bases. The V segment lost 2 bases and the J segment 9 bases; nucleotides outside the gene matches: 6. Per the germline V gene, CDR1 is GTSNPN and CDR2 is SVGIG (reference sequence). CDR3 length: 13 amino acids.

This chain joins TRBV9 and TRBJ2-1; 8 nucleotides match TRBD1. The germline V gene encodes CDR1 SGDLS and CDR2 YYNGEE. CDR3 length equals 15 residues. V was pared by 3 bases and J by 1 base, with 3 bases of the junction left unmatched. The CDR3 reads CASSAGGMSYNEQFF. CDR3 bases: TGTGCCAGCAGCGCAGGGGGCATGTCCTACAATGAGCAGTTCTTC.

The genes are TRBV14 and TRBJ2-1; TRBD2 is a possible D gene (6 bases). Between the trimmed V and J ends, which lost 1 base and 6 bases, there was a span of 13 bases. The germline CDR1 and CDR2 sequences are SGHDN and FVKESK. The CDR3 is 15 amino acids. CDR3 in amino acids: CASSQGPRGINEQFF. CDR3 DNA: TGTGCCAGCAGCCAAGGCCCACGCGGGATCAATGAGCAGTTCTTC.

About this clone: Additional DNA sequences in this sample encode the identical CDR3. The chain is built from TRBV6-5 and TRBJ2-7; either TRBD1 or TRBD2 may supply D (5 bases each). Germline CDR1 reads MNHEY; CDR2 reads SVGAGI. Trimming removed 5 bases from V and 2 bases from J, with 10 bases in between. The length of the CDR3 is 13 residues. CDR3 nucleotide sequence: TGTGCCAGCAGTCGGGACGGGACCTACGAGCAGTACTTC. Translation: CASSRDGTYEQYF.

A single count supports this clone. The V gene is TRBV6-4, the J gene TRBJ2-3; TRBD2 aligns across 11 bases. CDR1 MRHNA and CDR2 SNTAGT come from the germline V gene. The CDR3 extends over 20 amino acids. The trim removed 7 bases at V and 0 bases at J, leaving 18 bases unmatched. The CDR3 sequence: CASTPITCGTSGISTDTQYF. The CDR3 DNA sequence: TGTGCCAGCACCCCGATAACTTGCGGGACTAGCGGAATTAGCACAGATACGCAGTATTTT.

The chain joins TRBV27 to TRBJ2-6, with 7 positions matching TRBD1. Per the germline V gene, CDR1 is MNHEY and CDR2 is SMNVEV (reference sequence). This CDR3 region has 18 residues. V shed 5 bases and J 0 bases; nucleotides not matched to a gene: 10. The CDR3 DNA follows: TGTGCCAGCAGTATCGTTCCGGGACAGATCTCTGGGGCCAACGTCCTGACTTTC. This gives the protein CASSIVPGQISGANVLTF.

The chain uses TRBV18 and TRBJ1-1, with D uncertain. V was clipped by 1 base and J by 4 bases, with 13 bases between them. The CDR3 contains 15 residues. Germline V gene sequence: CDR1 KGHSH, CDR2 LQKENI. The CDR3 DNA is TGTGCCAGCTCACCACAAAGTATCTTGGTCACTGAAGCTTTCTTT. Amino acid sequence: CASSPQSILVTEAFF.

In its sample, this clone was seen once. The chain combines TRBV25-1 with TRBJ1-5; D perhaps matches TRBD1 (5 bases). The CDR3 is 12 amino acids. V dropped 1 base and J dropped 9 bases, with 7 bases sitting between them. Germline V lookup: CDR1 MGHDK, CDR2 SYGVNS. CDR3 region: CASSELGVPQHF. CDR3 in DNA: TGTGCCAGCAGTGAATTAGGGGTGCCCCAGCATTTT.